This TCR beta chain came from a study of CD4 T cells in relation to SARS-CoV-2 and coronaviruses. Per germline, CDR1 LNHNV and CDR2 YYDKDF (reference sequence). The CDR3 spans 16 residues. V trimming: 1 base; J trimming: 1 base; junction bases outside the gene matches: 3. The unexposed donors gave CD4+ T cells in about 2011-2019, prior to COVID-19. Isolation of CD4+ T cells took place after less than 13 days in culture. Half the medium was replaced with IL-2 medium on days 3 and 7. Here immunoSEQ multiplex PCR was the method, and the copy in TCRdb shows in-frame clones only, minus some. The sample carries 20,000 to 25,000 clones, 74% recorded once. Worth noting for this clone: Its antigen remains unknown.

Source material: CD4+ T cells from PBMCs, cultured in vitro. The TCR was taken from a human donor in good health. The J gene is TRBJ2-3, the V gene TRBV15; 9 nucleotides agree with TRBD2. In DNA form, the CDR3 reads TGTGCCACCAGCAGAGGACTAGCGGCACGCACAGATACGCAGTATTTT. Its translation: CATSRGLAARTDTQYF.